This record looks at one T cell receptor (beta chain) sequence and its context. Original methodology: Reference gene primer amplification gave nucleated cell count estimates. This table comes from immunoSEQ multiplex PCR, and its TCRdb copy is limited to in-frame clones, with some not included. V and J calls plus clone size are reproduced from that table; the DNA served to infer D and trimming. Counted here are approximately 120,000 clones, about four fifths occurring once; the ten biggest clones make up approximately 18%. V dropped 0 bases and J dropped 5 bases, with 7 bases sitting between them. Germline V lookup: CDR1 SQVTM, CDR2 ANQGSEA. The CDR3 totals 12 residues. This record belongs to a study of blood T cell repertoires in COVID-19. About the research overall: Whether acute or convalescent, the COVID-19 samples came from the United States, Italy and Spain. PBMCs, B-cell-depleted T cells, or T cells provided the cDNA or gDNA that made up the material.

The TCR originated in a man aged 30-40 years with COVID-19, enrolled during active disease. Sample: peripheral blood. V usage is TRBV29-1 and J usage is TRBJ2-5, with D uncertain. The chain's CDR3 is CSVEDPRETQYF. CDR3 sequence (DNA): TGCAGCGTTGAAGACCCCCGGGAGACCCAGTACTTC.